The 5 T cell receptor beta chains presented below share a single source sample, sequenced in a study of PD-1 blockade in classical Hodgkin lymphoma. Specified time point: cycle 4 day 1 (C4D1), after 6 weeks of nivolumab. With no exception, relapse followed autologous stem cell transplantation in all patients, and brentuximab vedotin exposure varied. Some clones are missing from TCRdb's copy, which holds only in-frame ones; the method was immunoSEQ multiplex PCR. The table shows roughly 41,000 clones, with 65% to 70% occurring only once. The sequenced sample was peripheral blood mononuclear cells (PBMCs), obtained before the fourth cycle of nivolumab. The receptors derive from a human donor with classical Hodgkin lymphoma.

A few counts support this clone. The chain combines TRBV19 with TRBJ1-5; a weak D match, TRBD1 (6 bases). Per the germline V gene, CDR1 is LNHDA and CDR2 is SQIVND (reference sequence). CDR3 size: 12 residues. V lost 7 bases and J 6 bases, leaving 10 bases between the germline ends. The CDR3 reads CASKGGGQPQHF. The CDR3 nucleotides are TGTGCCAGTAAGGGGGGTGGTCAGCCCCAGCATTTT.

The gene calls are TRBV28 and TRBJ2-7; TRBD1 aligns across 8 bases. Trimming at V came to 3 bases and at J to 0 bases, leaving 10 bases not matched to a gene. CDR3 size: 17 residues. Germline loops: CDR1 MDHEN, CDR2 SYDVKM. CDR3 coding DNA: TGTGCCAGCAGTTTCCTTCCAGGGGGCAGGGGCTCCTACGAGCAGTACTTC. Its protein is CASSFLPGGRGSYEQYF.

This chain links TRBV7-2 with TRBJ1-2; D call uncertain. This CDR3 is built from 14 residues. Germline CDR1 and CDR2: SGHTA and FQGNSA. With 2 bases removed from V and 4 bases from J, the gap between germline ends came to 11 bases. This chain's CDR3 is CASSLIQTVYGYTF. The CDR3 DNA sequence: TGTGCCAGCAGCTTAATCCAGACGGTCTATGGCTACACCTTC.

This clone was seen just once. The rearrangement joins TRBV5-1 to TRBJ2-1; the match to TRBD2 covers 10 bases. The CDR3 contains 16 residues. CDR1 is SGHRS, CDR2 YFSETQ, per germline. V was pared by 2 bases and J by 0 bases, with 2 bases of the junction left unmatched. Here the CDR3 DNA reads TGCGCCAGCAGCTTACTAGCGGGGACCTCCTACAATGAGCAGTTCTTC. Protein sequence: CASSLLAGTSYNEQFF.

Here the CDR3 DNA reads TGCGCCAGCAGCTCTACTAGCCGAGGTTACAATGAGCAGTTCTTC. The encoded protein is CASSSTSRGYNEQFF. The chain uses TRBV5-1 and TRBJ2-1, with D possibly being TRBD2 (6 bases). CDR1 and CDR2 from the germline V gene are SGHRS and YFSETQ. The V end was cut by 3 bases, the J end by 4 bases, with 14 bases between. The length of the CDR3 is 15 residues. The complete variable domain, with remaining parts taken from reference TRBV5-1 and TRBJ2-1, reads KAGVTQTPRYLIKTRGQQVTLSCSPISGHRSVSWYQQTPGQGLQFLFEYFSETQRNKGNFPGRFSGRQFSNSRSEMNVSTLELGDSALYLCASSSTSRGYNEQFFGPGTRLTVL.